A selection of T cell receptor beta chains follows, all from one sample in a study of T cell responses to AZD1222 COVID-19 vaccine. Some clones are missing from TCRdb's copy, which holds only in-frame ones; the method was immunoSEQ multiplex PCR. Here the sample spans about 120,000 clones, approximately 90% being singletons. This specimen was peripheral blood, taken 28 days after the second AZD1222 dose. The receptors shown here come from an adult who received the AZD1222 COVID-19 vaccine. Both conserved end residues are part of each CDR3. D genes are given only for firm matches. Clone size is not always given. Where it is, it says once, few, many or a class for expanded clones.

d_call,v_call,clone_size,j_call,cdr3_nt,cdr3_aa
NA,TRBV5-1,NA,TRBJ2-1,TGCGCCAGCAGCCCCGGGACGGCCAATGAGCAGTTCTTC,CASSPGTANEQFF
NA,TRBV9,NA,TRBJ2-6,TGTGCCAGCAGCGTAGCTCTCCGTTTAGCTGGGGCCAACGTCCTGACTTTC,CASSVALRLAGANVLTF
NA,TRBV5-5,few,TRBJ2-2,TGTGCCAGCAGCTTTCGGGGCCCGAACACCGGGGAGCTGTTTTTT,CASSFRGPNTGELFF
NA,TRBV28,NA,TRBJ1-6,TGTGCCAGCAGTTTATGGGACAGCTTAGGTTGGACACCCCTCCACTTT,CASSLWDSLGWTPLHF
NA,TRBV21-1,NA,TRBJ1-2,TGTGCCAGCAGCAAAAGGCCCAAAGGCAGGGGGGCTCATTTTAACTATGGCTACACCTTC,CASSKRPKGRGAHFNYGYTF
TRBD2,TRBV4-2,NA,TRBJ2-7,TGTGCCAGCAGCCAGGGAGCGGGAGGGCCCTCCGAGCAGTACTTC,CASSQGAGGPSEQYF
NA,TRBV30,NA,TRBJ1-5,TGTGCCTGGAGTGTTTCAGGGCTTAGCAATCAGCCCCAGCATTTT,CAWSVSGLSNQPQHF
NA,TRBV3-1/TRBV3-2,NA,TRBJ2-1,TGTGCCAGCAGCCAAGATCGAGTGAGGGGGAATGAGCAGTTCTTC,CASSQDRVRGNEQFF
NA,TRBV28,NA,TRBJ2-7,TGTGCCAGCAGAGCCGTCTACGAGCAGTACTTC,CASRAVYEQYF
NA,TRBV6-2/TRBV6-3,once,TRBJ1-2,TGTGCCAGCAGCCAGGGGCAACACTATGGCTACACCTTC,CASSQGQHYGYTF
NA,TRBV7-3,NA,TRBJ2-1,TGTGCCAGCAGCTTAACGACCGGCGCTGGGGGGTACAATGAGCAGTTCTTC,CASSLTTGAGGYNEQFF
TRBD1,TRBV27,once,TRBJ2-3,TGTGCCAGCAGTTTATCCGTCAGGGGGCTTATAGATACGCAGTATTTT,CASSLSVRGLIDTQYF
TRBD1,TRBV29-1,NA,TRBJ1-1,TGCAGCGTTGAGGTAGGACAGGGGAGGACTGAAGCTTTCTTT,CSVEVGQGRTEAFF
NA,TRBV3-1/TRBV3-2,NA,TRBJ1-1,TGTGCCAGCAGCCTGCGCGCGGGCGGAGGAACTGAAGCTTTCTTT,CASSLRAGGGTEAFF
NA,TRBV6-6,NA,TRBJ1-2,TGTGCCAGCAGTTACGGCAGGCTAAATGGCTACACCTTC,CASSYGRLNGYTF
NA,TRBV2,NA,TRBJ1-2,TGTGCCAGCAGTGTTGAAGGAAACTATGGCTACACCTTC,CASSVEGNYGYTF
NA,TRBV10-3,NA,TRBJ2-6,TGTGCCATCAGTGTAAGCAGGGGGGACACCTCTGGGGCCAACGTCCTGACTTTC,CAISVSRGDTSGANVLTF
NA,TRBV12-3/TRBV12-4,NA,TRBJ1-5,TGTGCCAGCAGTTTTCACAGAGTTCAGCCCCAGCATTTT,CASSFHRVQPQHF
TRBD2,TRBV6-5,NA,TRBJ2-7,TGTGCCAGCATCCTAGCGGGAGGGATAGGCTACGAGCAGTACTTC,CASILAGGIGYEQYF
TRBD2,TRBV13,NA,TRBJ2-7,TGTGCCAGCAGCTCCTTAGCGGGGAGATACGAGCAGTACTTC,CASSSLAGRYEQYF
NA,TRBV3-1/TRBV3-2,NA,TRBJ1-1,TGTGCCAGCAGCCAAGACGGGTACACTGAAGCTTTCTTT,CASSQDGYTEAFF
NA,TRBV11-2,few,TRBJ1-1,TGTGCCAGCAGCTCGCTTAGGGGGAACACTGAAGCTTTCTTT,CASSSLRGNTEAFF